The rows below give T cell receptor beta chains drawn from one sample of a study of blood T cell repertoires in COVID-19. Data came from immunoSEQ multiplex PCR; TCRdb stores just in-frame clones and leaves some out. The sample comprises 330,000 or so clones, roughly 90% of which are singletons, and around 18% rests with the top ten. What was sequenced was PBMCs or T cells enriched from blood (not recorded which). The receptors derive from a woman aged 30 to 39 who had recovered from COVID-19. The CDR3 runs from the conserved cysteine through the conserved F or W. The order of the fields is D gene, V gene, clone size, J gene, CDR3 DNA, CDR3 protein. The D gene is left open where the match is weak. Rows may omit the clone size; those that give it use once, few, many or a size class.

NA	TRBV4-3	few	TRBJ1-4	TGCGCCAGCAGCCAAGTCAAGGGACTTTCAAATGAAAAACTGTTTTTT	CASSQVKGLSNEKLFF
TRBD2	TRBV5-1	NA	TRBJ2-3	TGCGCCAGCAGCCCAGCGGGGGGGCCTGGAGATACGCAGTATTTT	CASSPAGGPGDTQYF
NA	TRBV28	once	TRBJ1-2	TGTGCCAGCAGTTTGTCCCGAGGAGGCTACACCTTC	CASSLSRGGYTF
NA	TRBV7-9	NA	TRBJ1-4	TGTGCCAGCAGCCCAGCAACAACCCCAGAACGGGGGGAAAAACTGTTTTTT	CASSPATTPERGEKLFF
TRBD1	TRBV7-9	NA	TRBJ1-6	TGTGCCAGCAGCTTGTCCCGGGACAGGGATTCACCCCTCCACTTT	CASSLSRDRDSPLHF
TRBD2	TRBV2	NA	TRBJ2-1	TGTGCCGGCGTCTCTGCGGGGGATCTCAATGAGCAGTTCTTC	CAGVSAGDLNEQFF
NA	TRBV10-3	NA	TRBJ2-7	TGTGCCATCAGTGAGTCGCGGGGCCCCTACGAGCAGTACTTC	CAISESRGPYEQYF
TRBD1	TRBV27	NA	TRBJ1-1	TGTGCCAGCAGTTTAACGGCAGGGGGCACTAACACTGAAGCTTTCTTT	CASSLTAGGTNTEAFF
TRBD2	TRBV4-1	NA	TRBJ2-2	TGCGCCAGCAGCCAAACGGGGGGTAACACCGGGGAGCTGTTTTTT	CASSQTGGNTGELFF
NA	TRBV19	few	TRBJ2-7	TGTGCCAGTAGTCTGGGGGCGGGTGAGCAGTACTTC	CASSLGAGEQYF
NA	TRBV7-3	NA	TRBJ1-2	TGTGCCAGCAGCTTAGCGGGGAGCTATGGCTACACCTTC	CASSLAGSYGYTF
TRBD1	TRBV6-6	NA	TRBJ1-5	TGTGCCAGCAGCTCCGGACAGGGGGCCAACAATCAGCCCCAGCATTTT	CASSSGQGANNQPQHF
NA	TRBV24-1	NA	TRBJ1-1	TGTGCCACCAGACCGAACCGAACAAAAAGGAACACTGAAGCTTTCTTT	CATRPNRTKRNTEAFF
TRBD1	TRBV7-2	NA	TRBJ2-5	TGTGCCAGCAGCTTAGAAGGTCGGACAGGGCGTGAGACCCAGTACTTC	CASSLEGRTGRETQYF
NA	TRBV28	NA	TRBJ1-1	TGTGCCAGCGCTCCGTTAGGGCGGGCCCAGAACACTGAAGCTTTCTTT	CASAPLGRAQNTEAFF
NA	TRBV5-1	once	TRBJ1-1	TGCGCCAGCAGCTTGGCTCCGACAGGGAACACTGAAGCTTTCTTT	CASSLAPTGNTEAFF
NA	TRBV19	NA	TRBJ1-1	TGTGCCAGTAGTAGGACACCCTCTTACCTTTATACTGAAGCTTTCTTT	CASSRTPSYLYTEAFF
TRBD2	TRBV9	NA	TRBJ2-3	TGTGCCAGCAGCGTAGGGGCTAGCGGGGAAGGAGATACGCAGTATTTT	CASSVGASGEGDTQYF
TRBD2	TRBV2	NA	TRBJ2-1	TGTGCCAGCAGTGAGAGCGGGACCTACAATGAGCAGTTCTTC	CASSESGTYNEQFF
TRBD1	TRBV10-3	NA	TRBJ1-2	TGTGCCATCAGTGAGTCTCGAAGGACAGGTCACTATGGCTACACCTTC	CAISESRRTGHYGYTF
TRBD2	TRBV10-3	NA	TRBJ2-1	TGTGCCATCAGTGAAGAGCGGGGGCGATACAATGAGCAGTTCTTC	CAISEERGRYNEQFF
TRBD2	TRBV5-1	NA	TRBJ2-2	TGCGCCAGCACCCCGGGGGGGGCCGGCGGGGAGCTGTTTTTT	CASTPGGAGGELFF
NA	TRBV6-5	NA	TRBJ1-1	TGTGCCAGCAGTTACGCGGGGTATGCTGAAGCTTTCTTT	CASSYAGYAEAFF
TRBD1	TRBV9	NA	TRBJ1-6	TGTGCCAGCAGCGTAGAAAAGGGGGCGAAGGGAAATTCACCCCTCCACTTT	CASSVEKGAKGNSPLHF
TRBD1	TRBV11-2	NA	TRBJ1-2	TGTGCCAGCAGCGTGGAGGGGACAGGGGTCGGCTACACCTTC	CASSVEGTGVGYTF
NA	TRBV6-6	few	TRBJ1-6	TGTGCCAGCAGTTACGTACAGGGTAATTCACCCCTCCACTTT	CASSYVQGNSPLHF
NA	TRBV2	NA	TRBJ1-2	TGTGCCAGCAGTGAACGGGGTAACTATGGCTACACCTTC	CASSERGNYGYTF
TRBD1	TRBV24-1	NA	TRBJ2-1	TGTGCCACCAGTGATTTTGGGGGGACAGGGAACAATGAGCAGTTCTTC	CATSDFGGTGNNEQFF
NA	TRBV27	NA	TRBJ2-1	TGTGCCAGCAGTTTATCGCGGTCTTTCTACAATGAGCAGTTCTTC	CASSLSRSFYNEQFF
TRBD1	TRBV28	NA	TRBJ2-5	TGTGCCAGCAGATTAACAGGGGAAGAGACCCAGTACTTC	CASRLTGEETQYF